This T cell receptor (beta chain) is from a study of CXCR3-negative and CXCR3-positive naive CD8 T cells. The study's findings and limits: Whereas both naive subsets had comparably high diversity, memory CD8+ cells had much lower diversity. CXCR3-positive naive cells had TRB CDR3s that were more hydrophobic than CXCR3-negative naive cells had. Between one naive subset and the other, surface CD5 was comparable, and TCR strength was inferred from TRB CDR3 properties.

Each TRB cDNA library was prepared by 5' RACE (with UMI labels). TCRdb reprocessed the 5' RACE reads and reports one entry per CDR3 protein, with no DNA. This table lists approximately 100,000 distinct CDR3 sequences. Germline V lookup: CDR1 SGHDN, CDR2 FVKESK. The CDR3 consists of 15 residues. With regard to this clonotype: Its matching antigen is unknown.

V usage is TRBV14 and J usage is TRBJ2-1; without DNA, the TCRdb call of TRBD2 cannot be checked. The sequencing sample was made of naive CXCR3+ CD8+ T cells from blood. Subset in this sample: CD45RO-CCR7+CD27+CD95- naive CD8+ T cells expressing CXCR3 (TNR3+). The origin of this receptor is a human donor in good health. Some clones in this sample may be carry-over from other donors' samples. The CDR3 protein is CASSQEGGIINEQFF.